This T cell receptor beta chain emerged from a study of T cell clonotyping in hematopoietic cell transplantation. Broader study findings: Cells were unsorted, so CD4 and CD8 contributions were not separated.

The CDR3 loop spans 15 amino acids. Looked up from germline, CDR1 is SGHRS and CDR2 is YFSETQ. Unmatched junction bases numbered 6, after V lost 2 bases and J lost 5 bases. With respect to this clone: Antigen: not known.

Clones were sequenced by immunoSEQ multiplex PCR, and TCRdb holds only the in-frame ones, with some missing. The table shows approximately 9,000 clones, with approximately 84% occurring only once. This sequence joins TRBV5-1 and TRBJ2-2; the match to TRBD2 covers 7 bases. This receptor was obtained from a male patient in his sixties or seventies who had an allogeneic stem cell transplant from an unrelated donor, so the T cells may come from the graft donor. Some clones in this sample may be carry-over from other donors' samples. The sequencing here drew on PBMCs, taken at the time of graft-versus-host disease after allogeneic stem cell transplant. As DNA, the CDR3 is TGCGCCAGCAGCTTAGCAGGGAGGGGTACCGGGGAGCTGTTTTTT. This encodes CASSLAGRGTGELFF.